A selection of T cell receptor beta chains follows, all from one sample in a study of CD8 T cells in ankylosing spondylitis. TCRdb fed the 5' RACE reads into MiXCR, producing one record per CDR3 protein. The sample holds roughly 490,000 distinct CDR3 sequences, roughly 5% seen once. Sequencing was done on a sample of blood, either unsorted or a sorted T cell fraction (not recorded which). Receptors were obtained from a male donor with ankylosing spondylitis. Both conserved end residues are part of each CDR3. The order of the fields is D gene, V gene, J gene, clone size, CDR3 protein, CDR3 DNA. D genes are given only for firm matches. Part of the rows lack a size; the others show once, few, many or a class for expanded clones.

D: .; V: TRBV7-9; J: TRBJ1-2; size: many; CDR3: CASSLLGGDTNYGYTF; DNA: TGTGCCAGCAGCTTACTCGGTGGGGATACTAACTATGGCTACACCTTC
D: .; V: TRBV4-3; J: TRBJ1-1; size: many; CDR3: CASSQGTRNTEAFF; DNA: TGCGCCAGCAGCCAAGGGACACGGAACACTGAAGCTTTCTTT
D: TRBD2; V: TRBV4-3; J: TRBJ2-3; size: many; CDR3: CASSQVGRGGLDTQYF; DNA: TGCGCCAGCAGCCAAGTTGGGCGGGGGGGCTTAGATACGCAGTATTTT
D: TRBD2; V: TRBV28; J: TRBJ2-5; size: many; CDR3: CASSPLAGGAETQYF; DNA: TGTGCCAGCAGCCCCTTAGCGGGAGGGGCGGAGACCCAGTACTTC
D: .; V: TRBV20-1; J: TRBJ1-2; size: many; CDR3: CSARLGRDYGYTF; DNA: TGCAGTGCTAGGTTGGGCAGGGACTATGGCTACACCTTC
D: TRBD2; V: TRBV29-1; J: TRBJ2-1; size: many; CDR3: CSVTYTSGPYNEQFF; DNA: TGCAGCGTGACCTATACTAGCGGGCCCTACAATGAGCAGTTCTTC
D: .; V: TRBV29-1; J: TRBJ1-1; size: few; CDR3: CSVGMGDTEAFF; DNA: TGCAGCGTTGGTATGGGGGACACTGAAGCTTTCTTT
D: TRBD1; V: TRBV10-3; J: TRBJ2-7; size: many; CDR3: CAAGTGDEQYF; DNA: TGTGCCGCGGGGACAGGGGATGAGCAGTACTTC
D: TRBD1; V: TRBV5-5; J: TRBJ1-5; size: .; CDR3: CASSRNTGTGSNQPQHF; DNA: TGTGCCAGCAGCCGCAACACCGGGACAGGGAGCAATCAGCCCCAGCATTTT
D: TRBD2; V: TRBV11-3; J: TRBJ2-7; size: .; CDR3: CASSEGLADSYEQYF; DNA: TGTGCCAGCAGCGAGGGACTAGCGGACTCCTACGAGCAGTACTTC
D: .; V: TRBV9; J: TRBJ2-1; size: .; CDR3: CASSVAGFSYNEQFF; DNA: TGTGCCAGCAGCGTGGCGGGTTTCTCCTACAATGAGCAGTTCTTC
D: .; V: TRBV20-1; J: TRBJ2-7; size: few; CDR3: CSARGIGGVYEQYF; DNA: TGCAGTGCTAGAGGAATTGGAGGTGTCTACGAGCAGTACTTC
D: TRBD2; V: TRBV6-1; J: TRBJ2-1; size: many; CDR3: CASRASGRAYINNEQFF; DNA: TGTGCCAGCAGGGCTAGCGGGAGGGCTTACATTAACAATGAGCAGTTCTTC
D: .; V: TRBV20-1; J: TRBJ1-5; size: many; CDR3: CSARDLVGQPQHF; DNA: TGCAGTGCTAGAGATCTCGTGGGTCAGCCCCAGCATTTT
D: .; V: TRBV29-1; J: TRBJ1-1; size: many; CDR3: CSVERDLKQAFF; DNA: TGCAGCGTTGAACGGGACTTGAAGCAAGCTTTCTTT
D: .; V: TRBV4-3; J: TRBJ2-7; size: many; CDR3: CASSPGLRSYEQYF; DNA: TGCGCCAGCAGCCCGGGACTTCGCTCCTACGAGCAGTACTTC
D: .; V: TRBV5-1; J: TRBJ1-3; size: many; CDR3: CASSLGPNSGNTIYF; DNA: TGCGCCAGCAGCTTGGGCCCGAACTCTGGAAACACCATATATTTT
D: TRBD2; V: TRBV5-1; J: TRBJ2-3; size: many; CDR3: CASSAGDNTDTQYF; DNA: TGCGCCAGCAGCGCGGGGGATAACACAGATACGCAGTATTTT
D: .; V: TRBV12-3/TRBV12-4; J: TRBJ1-1; size: many; CDR3: CASSSQGHTEAFF; DNA: TGTGCCAGCAGCTCCCAGGGACACACTGAAGCTTTCTTT
D: .; V: TRBV6-6; J: TRBJ1-1; size: many; CDR3: CASSPVYEAFF; DNA: TGTGCCAGCAGTCCGGTTTATGAAGCTTTCTTT
D: .; V: TRBV5-1; J: TRBJ1-2; size: .; CDR3: CASSWSGQGGYTF; DNA: TGCGCCAGCAGCTGGTCGGGGCAGGGTGGCTACACCTTC
D: TRBD1; V: TRBV10-3; J: TRBJ1-1; size: many; CDR3: CAISKPTGANTEAFF; DNA: TGTGCCATCAGTAAACCGACAGGGGCGAACACTGAAGCTTTCTTT
D: .; V: TRBV7-9; J: TRBJ2-5; size: .; CDR3: CASSARLGDQETQYF; DNA: TGTGCCAGCAGCGCTCGACTGGGAGACCAAGAGACCCAGTACTTC
D: .; V: TRBV20-1; J: TRBJ1-6; size: few; CDR3: CSARDGGKSSPLHF; DNA: TGCAGTGCTAGAGATGGGGGTAAAAGCTCACCCCTCCACTTT
D: TRBD2; V: TRBV7-9; J: TRBJ2-1; size: many; CDR3: CASSAPGLAGVSEQFF; DNA: TGTGCCAGCAGTGCTCCGGGACTAGCGGGAGTAAGCGAGCAGTTCTTC
D: .; V: TRBV5-1; J: TRBJ1-1; size: many; CDR3: CASSRGTDRTTEAFF; DNA: TGCGCCAGCAGCAGGGGGACGGATAGAACAACTGAAGCTTTCTTT
D: TRBD1; V: TRBV29-1; J: TRBJ2-7; size: .; CDR3: CSVPGTGAYEQYF; DNA: TGCAGCGTTCCCGGGACAGGGGCCTACGAGCAGTACTTC
D: .; V: TRBV12-3/TRBV12-4; J: TRBJ2-3; size: many; CDR3: CASRPRLGGTDTQYF; DNA: TGTGCCAGCAGACCCAGACTCGGTGGCACAGATACGCAGTATTTT
D: .; V: TRBV6-2/TRBV6-3; J: TRBJ2-1; size: many; CDR3: CASRAAPHGGEQFF; DNA: TGTGCCAGCAGGGCCGCGCCCCATGGGGGTGAGCAGTTCTTC
D: .; V: TRBV9; J: TRBJ2-3; size: many; CDR3: CASSVRGGRTDTQYF; DNA: TGTGCCAGCAGCGTAAGGGGGGGCCGGACAGATACGCAGTATTTT
D: TRBD1; V: TRBV7-9; J: TRBJ2-7; size: .; CDR3: CASSLPGQGLLEQYF; DNA: TGTGCCAGCAGCCTACCGGGACAGGGCCTGTTGGAGCAGTACTTC
D: .; V: TRBV12-3/TRBV12-4; J: TRBJ1-1; size: many; CDR3: CASSLGGEWAEAFF; DNA: TGTGCCAGCAGTTTAGGAGGCGAATGGGCTGAAGCTTTCTTT
D: .; V: TRBV11-2; J: TRBJ2-3; size: .; CDR3: CASSLDLASTDTQYF; DNA: TGTGCCAGCAGCTTAGATTTAGCGAGCACAGATACGCAGTATTTT
D: TRBD1; V: TRBV4-3; J: TRBJ2-7; size: many; CDR3: CASAPGQGAFYEQYF; DNA: TGCGCCAGCGCCCCGGGTCAGGGGGCTTTTTACGAGCAGTACTTC
D: TRBD1; V: TRBV7-6; J: TRBJ2-7; size: .; CDR3: CASSLNGQGVYEQYF; DNA: TGTGCCAGCAGCTTAAATGGTCAGGGGGTCTACGAGCAGTACTTC
D: .; V: TRBV5-1; J: TRBJ2-3; size: many; CDR3: CASSLGISGTQYF; DNA: TGCGCCAGCAGCTTGGGCATCTCAGGGACGCAGTATTTT